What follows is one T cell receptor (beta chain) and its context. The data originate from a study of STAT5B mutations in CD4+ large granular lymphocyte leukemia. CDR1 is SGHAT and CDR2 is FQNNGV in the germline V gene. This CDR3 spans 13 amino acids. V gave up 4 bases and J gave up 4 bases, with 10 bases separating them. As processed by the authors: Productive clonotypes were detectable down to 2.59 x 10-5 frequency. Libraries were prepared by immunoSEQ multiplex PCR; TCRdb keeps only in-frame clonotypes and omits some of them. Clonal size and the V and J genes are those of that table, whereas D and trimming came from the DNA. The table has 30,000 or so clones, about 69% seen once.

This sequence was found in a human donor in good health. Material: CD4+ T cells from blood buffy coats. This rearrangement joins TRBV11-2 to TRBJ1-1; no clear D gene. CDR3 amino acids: CASSYTRTTEAFF. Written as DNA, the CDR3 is TGTGCCAGCAGCTACACCCGAACCACTGAAGCTTTCTTT.